A selection of T cell receptor beta chains follows, all from one sample in a study of OX40 agonist ivuxolimab in advanced cancers. The data were produced by immunoSEQ multiplex PCR, yet TCRdb's version contains in-frame clones alone and is incomplete. In the table there are around 77,000 clones, approximately 92% of which are singletons. The source material was CD4+ or CD8+ T cells sorted from blood, sampled in a trial of the OX40 agonist ivuxolimab. These TCRs come from an adult with an advanced solid tumor such as melanoma, head and neck, liver or kidney cancer. Both conserved end residues are part of each CDR3. The order of the fields is V gene, D gene, clone size, J gene, CDR3 DNA, CDR3 protein. The D gene is left open where the match is weak. Only some rows state a clone size, as once, few, many or a class for expanded clones.

v_call: TRBV28
d_call: .
clone_size: .
j_call: TRBJ2-7
cdr3_nt: TGTGCCAGCAGCTCCCGGAAATACGAGCAGTACTTC
cdr3_aa: CASSSRKYEQYF

v_call: TRBV7-2
d_call: TRBD2
clone_size: few
j_call: TRBJ2-3
cdr3_nt: TGTGCCAGCAGCCCCCGGGGTAGCGGGATCGATACGCAGTATTTT
cdr3_aa: CASSPRGSGIDTQYF

v_call: TRBV18
d_call: .
clone_size: once
j_call: TRBJ2-1
cdr3_nt: TGTGCCAGCTCACCAGCGTCAAGTGAGCAGTTCTTC
cdr3_aa: CASSPASSEQFF

v_call: TRBV28
d_call: .
clone_size: .
j_call: TRBJ2-7
cdr3_nt: TGTGCCAGCAGGACCGGGACACCGGTCGACGAGCAGTACTTC
cdr3_aa: CASRTGTPVDEQYF

v_call: TRBV7-6
d_call: .
clone_size: .
j_call: TRBJ1-1
cdr3_nt: TGTGCCAGCAGCCAACAGGAATTTACTGAAGCTTTCTTT
cdr3_aa: CASSQQEFTEAFF

v_call: TRBV18
d_call: TRBD2
clone_size: few
j_call: TRBJ2-7
cdr3_nt: TGTGCCAGCTCACCTCCGGGACTAGCGGGAGGGCCGAGGAACGAGCAGTACTTC
cdr3_aa: CASSPPGLAGGPRNEQYF

v_call: TRBV7-8
d_call: .
clone_size: once
j_call: TRBJ2-7
cdr3_nt: TGTGCCAGCAGCTTAGTTGGAGGAAGGAGCTCCTACGAGCAGTACTTC
cdr3_aa: CASSLVGGRSSYEQYF

v_call: TRBV6-1
d_call: .
clone_size: .
j_call: TRBJ1-2
cdr3_nt: TGTGCCAGCAATCCCTTCTCCCATCGGGTCGGCGACACCTTC
cdr3_aa: CASNPFSHRVGDTF

v_call: TRBV7-3
d_call: .
clone_size: .
j_call: TRBJ2-3
cdr3_nt: TGTGCCAGCAGCTTAAAGGTGAGGGCAGATACGCAGTATTTT
cdr3_aa: CASSLKVRADTQYF

v_call: TRBV7-2
d_call: .
clone_size: .
j_call: TRBJ1-3
cdr3_nt: TGTGCCAGCAGCTTAAGGAGATCGACAGGACACTCTGGAAACACCATATATTTT
cdr3_aa: CASSLRRSTGHSGNTIYF

v_call: TRBV6-1
d_call: TRBD2
clone_size: .
j_call: TRBJ2-7
cdr3_nt: TGTGCCAGCAGTAGGACTAGCGGGAGTTACGAGCAGTACTTC
cdr3_aa: CASSRTSGSYEQYF

v_call: TRBV28
d_call: .
clone_size: .
j_call: TRBJ2-1
cdr3_nt: TGTGCCAGCGGGCTAGACTACAATGAGCAGTTCTTC
cdr3_aa: CASGLDYNEQFF

v_call: TRBV5-1
d_call: .
clone_size: .
j_call: TRBJ1-3
cdr3_nt: TGCGCCAGCAGCTTGGGGACAGTTGGGGACACCATATATTTT
cdr3_aa: CASSLGTVGDTIYF

v_call: TRBV28
d_call: TRBD2
clone_size: .
j_call: TRBJ2-7
cdr3_nt: TGTGCCAGCAGTTTATTGAGTAGCGGGAGCTCCTACGAGCAGTACTTC
cdr3_aa: CASSLLSSGSSYEQYF

v_call: TRBV6-1
d_call: TRBD2
clone_size: .
j_call: TRBJ2-1
cdr3_nt: TGTGCCAGCAGTGGGCCGGGACTAGGTTACAATGAGCAGTTCTTC
cdr3_aa: CASSGPGLGYNEQFF

v_call: TRBV15
d_call: TRBD2
clone_size: .
j_call: TRBJ2-2
cdr3_nt: TGTGCCACCAGCAGAGTGGCGGGAGACGGGGAGCTGTTTTTT
cdr3_aa: CATSRVAGDGELFF

v_call: TRBV6-1
d_call: .
clone_size: once
j_call: TRBJ1-2
cdr3_nt: TGTGCCAGCACGGTAAGAGGACCCTATGGCTACACCTTC
cdr3_aa: CASTVRGPYGYTF

v_call: TRBV18
d_call: TRBD1
clone_size: .
j_call: TRBJ2-3
cdr3_nt: TGTGCCAGCTCACCCACCGGGACAGGGGCGTATACGCAGTATTTT
cdr3_aa: CASSPTGTGAYTQYF

v_call: TRBV9
d_call: .
clone_size: .
j_call: TRBJ1-4
cdr3_nt: TGTGCCAGCAGCGCGACAGCATTTAATGAAAAACTGTTTTTT
cdr3_aa: CASSATAFNEKLFF

v_call: TRBV30
d_call: .
clone_size: .
j_call: TRBJ2-5
cdr3_nt: TGTGCCTGGAGCGCCGGACTGCAAGAGACCCAGTACTTC
cdr3_aa: CAWSAGLQETQYF

v_call: TRBV7-2
d_call: .
clone_size: .
j_call: TRBJ1-5
cdr3_nt: TGTGCCAGCAGAGTAGACAGCTATAGCAATCAGCCCCAGCATTTT
cdr3_aa: CASRVDSYSNQPQHF

v_call: TRBV5-4
d_call: .
clone_size: .
j_call: TRBJ1-1
cdr3_nt: TGTGCCAGCAGCTTGGACAGGGTGACTACGGAAGCTTTCTTT
cdr3_aa: CASSLDRVTTEAFF

v_call: TRBV2
d_call: .
clone_size: .
j_call: TRBJ2-7
cdr3_nt: TGTGCCAGCGGGCGCGACTACGAAACCGCCGAGCAGTACTTC
cdr3_aa: CASGRDYETAEQYF

v_call: TRBV28
d_call: .
clone_size: .
j_call: TRBJ2-7
cdr3_nt: TGTGCCAGCAGTCCCACGACTTACGAGCAGTACTTC
cdr3_aa: CASSPTTYEQYF

v_call: TRBV7-2
d_call: TRBD2
clone_size: .
j_call: TRBJ2-5
cdr3_nt: TGTGCCAGCAGCTACCGGACTAGCGGGAGTCGAGAGACCCAGTACTTC
cdr3_aa: CASSYRTSGSRETQYF

v_call: TRBV19
d_call: .
clone_size: .
j_call: TRBJ1-5
cdr3_nt: TGTGCCAGCGCGACAGGCTGGAATCAGCCCCAGCATTTT
cdr3_aa: CASATGWNQPQHF

v_call: TRBV7-7
d_call: TRBD2
clone_size: .
j_call: TRBJ2-1
cdr3_nt: TGTGCTAGCAGCCCCAGGACTAGCGGGGCCCACAATGAGCAGTTCTTC
cdr3_aa: CASSPRTSGAHNEQFF

v_call: TRBV4-1
d_call: TRBD2
clone_size: .
j_call: TRBJ2-7
cdr3_nt: TGCGCCAGCAGCCAAGAAGGGCTGAGACTAGCCTCCTCCGAGCAGTACTTC
cdr3_aa: CASSQEGLRLASSEQYF

v_call: TRBV7-8
d_call: .
clone_size: .
j_call: TRBJ2-7
cdr3_nt: TGTGCCAGCAGCGCGACTCTGCCCGCTACCTACGAGCAGTACTTC
cdr3_aa: CASSATLPATYEQYF

v_call: TRBV30
d_call: .
clone_size: .
j_call: TRBJ2-5
cdr3_nt: TGTGCCTGGAGTGTGTGGCGGTCTCAAGAGACCCAGTACTTC
cdr3_aa: CAWSVWRSQETQYF

v_call: TRBV7-2
d_call: TRBD1
clone_size: .
j_call: TRBJ1-2
cdr3_nt: TGTGCCAGCAGCTTAGTCCGGGACAGGGACTATGGCTACACCTTC
cdr3_aa: CASSLVRDRDYGYTF

v_call: TRBV28
d_call: TRBD1
clone_size: .
j_call: TRBJ2-2
cdr3_nt: TGTGCCACCCAACTTGACAGGGCTGGGGAGCTGTTTTTT
cdr3_aa: CATQLDRAGELFF

v_call: TRBV11-3
d_call: .
clone_size: .
j_call: TRBJ2-1
cdr3_nt: TGTGCCAGCAGCGTAACTTCCGGGACGAATGAGCAGTTCTTC
cdr3_aa: CASSVTSGTNEQFF

v_call: TRBV19
d_call: .
clone_size: .
j_call: TRBJ1-2
cdr3_nt: TGTGCCAGTACCCCCTCCGGAGCTACTATTAACTATGGCTACACCTTC
cdr3_aa: CASTPSGATINYGYTF

v_call: TRBV28
d_call: .
clone_size: .
j_call: TRBJ1-5
cdr3_nt: TGTGCCAGCAGGCCCACAGGCAATCAGCCCCAGCATTTT
cdr3_aa: CASRPTGNQPQHF

v_call: TRBV29-1
d_call: TRBD2
clone_size: .
j_call: TRBJ2-1
cdr3_nt: TGCAGCGTTGAAGTAGGCGCTAGCGGCTCCTACAATGAGCAGTTCTTC
cdr3_aa: CSVEVGASGSYNEQFF

v_call: TRBV7-2
d_call: .
clone_size: .
j_call: TRBJ2-7
cdr3_nt: TGTGCCAGCAGCTTGTACGGGTACGAGCAGTACTTC
cdr3_aa: CASSLYGYEQYF

v_call: TRBV19
d_call: .
clone_size: .
j_call: TRBJ2-3
cdr3_nt: TGTGCCAGTAGTATATTAGAAGATACGCAGTATTTT
cdr3_aa: CASSILEDTQYF

v_call: TRBV4-2
d_call: TRBD2
clone_size: .
j_call: TRBJ2-1
cdr3_nt: TGTGCCAGCAGACGACTAGCGGACTACAATGAGCAGTTCTTC
cdr3_aa: CASRRLADYNEQFF

v_call: TRBV7-9
d_call: .
clone_size: .
j_call: TRBJ2-3
cdr3_nt: TGTGCCAGCAGCCCCGGCAGGTTAATGGGGCCGGATACGCAGTATTTT
cdr3_aa: CASSPGRLMGPDTQYF

v_call: TRBV28
d_call: .
clone_size: .
j_call: TRBJ2-2
cdr3_nt: TGTGCCAGCAGCCTCACCGGGGAGCTGTTTTTT
cdr3_aa: CASSLTGELFF

v_call: TRBV18
d_call: .
clone_size: .
j_call: TRBJ1-2
cdr3_nt: TGTGCCAGCTCCCCAGACAGGAATAGTGGCTACACCTTC
cdr3_aa: CASSPDRNSGYTF

v_call: TRBV5-5
d_call: TRBD2
clone_size: .
j_call: TRBJ2-1
cdr3_nt: TGTGCCAGCAGCTTTGCGGGAGGCCGCTCCTACAATGAGCAGTTCTTC
cdr3_aa: CASSFAGGRSYNEQFF

v_call: TRBV7-3
d_call: .
clone_size: .
j_call: TRBJ2-5
cdr3_nt: TGTGCCAGCAGCTTAACGGGAGGCTCAAAGACCCAGTACTTC
cdr3_aa: CASSLTGGSKTQYF

v_call: TRBV11-2
d_call: .
clone_size: .
j_call: TRBJ2-5
cdr3_nt: TGTGCCAGCAGCCGGGACAAAGAGACCCAGTACTTC
cdr3_aa: CASSRDKETQYF

v_call: TRBV7-6
d_call: .
clone_size: .
j_call: TRBJ1-1
cdr3_nt: TGTGCCAGCAGCCTCACAGAAGCTTTCTTT
cdr3_aa: CASSLTEAFF

v_call: TRBV5-1
d_call: TRBD2
clone_size: .
j_call: TRBJ2-1
cdr3_nt: TGCGCCAGCAGCTTTGAGGGACTAGCGGGGGCGAGTGAGCAGTTCTTC
cdr3_aa: CASSFEGLAGASEQFF

v_call: TRBV6-6
d_call: TRBD1
clone_size: .
j_call: TRBJ2-3
cdr3_nt: TGTGCCAGCAAGGACCAGGGGACAGGACAAACAGATACGCAGTATTTT
cdr3_aa: CASKDQGTGQTDTQYF

v_call: TRBV9
d_call: .
clone_size: .
j_call: TRBJ2-3
cdr3_nt: TGTGCCAGCAAAAGGGGTAGCGGAGAAGATACGCAGTATTTT
cdr3_aa: CASKRGSGEDTQYF

v_call: TRBV10-3
d_call: TRBD1
clone_size: .
j_call: TRBJ1-1
cdr3_nt: TGTGCCATCAGTGACCCGACAGGGGGCGCCCCTGAAGCTTTCTTT
cdr3_aa: CAISDPTGGAPEAFF

v_call: TRBV11-3
d_call: .
clone_size: .
j_call: TRBJ2-5
cdr3_nt: TGTGCCAGCAGCTCGGAGGGCCGACAGGGAGGACAGACCCAGTACTTC
cdr3_aa: CASSSEGRQGGQTQYF

v_call: TRBV7-2
d_call: .
clone_size: .
j_call: TRBJ2-7
cdr3_nt: TGTGCCAGCAGCTATGGGACCGCCGGGCCAACCTACGAGCAGTACTTC
cdr3_aa: CASSYGTAGPTYEQYF

v_call: TRBV7-2
d_call: .
clone_size: .
j_call: TRBJ2-5
cdr3_nt: TGTGCCAGCAGCTTGGGACAAGAGACCCAGTACTTC
cdr3_aa: CASSLGQETQYF

v_call: TRBV19
d_call: .
clone_size: .
j_call: TRBJ1-1
cdr3_nt: TGTGCCAGTCAGAGAGGTGGCCCTGAAGCTTTCTTT
cdr3_aa: CASQRGGPEAFF